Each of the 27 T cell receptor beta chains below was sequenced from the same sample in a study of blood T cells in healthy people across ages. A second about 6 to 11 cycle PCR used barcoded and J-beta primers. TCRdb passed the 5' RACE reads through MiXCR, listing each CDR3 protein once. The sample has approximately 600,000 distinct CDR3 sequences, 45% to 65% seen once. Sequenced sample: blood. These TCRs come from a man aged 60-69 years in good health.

CDR3 region: CASSQGRQVSGNTIYF. The CDR3 DNA follows: TGCGCCAGCAGCCAAGGGCGACAGGTCTCCGGAAACACCATATATTTT. V usage is TRBV4-1 and J usage is TRBJ1-3, with a tentative D call TRBD1 (6 bases). Germline values: CDR1 MGHRA, CDR2 YSYEKL. The CDR3 is made up of 16 amino acids. The germline V and J ends were trimmed by 1 base and 4 bases, with 14 bases remaining between them.

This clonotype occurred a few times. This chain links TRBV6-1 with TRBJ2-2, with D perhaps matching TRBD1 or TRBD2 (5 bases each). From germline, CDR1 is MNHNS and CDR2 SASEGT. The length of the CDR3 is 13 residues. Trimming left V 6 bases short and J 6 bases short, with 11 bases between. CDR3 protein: CASSAQGAGELFF. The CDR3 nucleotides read TGTGCCAGCAGCGCTCAGGGAGCCGGGGAGCTGTTTTTT.

CDR3 sequence (DNA): TGTGCCAGCAGCCGGGACAGGTTCGGCTATGGCTACACCTTC. Translating it yields CASSRDRFGYGYTF. The chain carries TRBV6-5 and TRBJ1-2; TRBD1 matches 8 bases. With V trimmed by 6 bases and J by 4 bases, 7 bases remained unmatched. This CDR3 comprises 14 residues. Germline V gives CDR1 MNHEY, CDR2 SVGAGI.

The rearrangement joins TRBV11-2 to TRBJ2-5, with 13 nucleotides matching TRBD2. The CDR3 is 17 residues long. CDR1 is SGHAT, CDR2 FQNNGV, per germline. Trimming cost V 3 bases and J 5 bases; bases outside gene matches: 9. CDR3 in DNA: TGTGCCAGCAGCTTCACTAGCGGGGGGGCGACGTTTGAGACCCAGTACTTC. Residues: CASSFTSGGATFETQYF.

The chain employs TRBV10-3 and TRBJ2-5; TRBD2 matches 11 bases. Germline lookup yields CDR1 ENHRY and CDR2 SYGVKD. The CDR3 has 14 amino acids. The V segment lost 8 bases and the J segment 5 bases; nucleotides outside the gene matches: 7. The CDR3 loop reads CAIRLAGSSETQYF. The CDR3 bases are TGTGCCATCCGACTAGCGGGGTCTTCGGAGACCCAGTACTTC.

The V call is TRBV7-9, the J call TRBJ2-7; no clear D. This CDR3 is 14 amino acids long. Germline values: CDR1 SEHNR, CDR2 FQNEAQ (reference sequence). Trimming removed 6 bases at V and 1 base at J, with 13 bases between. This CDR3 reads CASSPPGRSYEQYF. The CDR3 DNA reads TGTGCCAGCAGTCCACCCGGAAGGTCCTACGAGCAGTACTTC.

For the CDR3, the DNA is TGTGCCAGCTCACCAGGGACGGGGGAAGAGACCCAGTACTTC. Translated: CASSPGTGEETQYF. V and J are TRBV18 and TRBJ2-5; D possibly corresponds to TRBD2 (6 bases). Germline V gene data show CDR1 as KGHSH and CDR2 as LQKENI. Trimming left V 2 bases short and J 3 bases short, with 10 bases between. This CDR3 comprises 14 residues.

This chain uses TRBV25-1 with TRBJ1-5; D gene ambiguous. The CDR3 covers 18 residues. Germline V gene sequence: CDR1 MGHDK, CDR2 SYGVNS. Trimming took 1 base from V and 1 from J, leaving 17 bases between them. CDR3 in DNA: TGTGCCAGCAGTGAATCCGGTCGGTTGGTGTTGAGCAATCAGCCCCAGCATTTT. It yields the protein CASSESGRLVLSNQPQHF.

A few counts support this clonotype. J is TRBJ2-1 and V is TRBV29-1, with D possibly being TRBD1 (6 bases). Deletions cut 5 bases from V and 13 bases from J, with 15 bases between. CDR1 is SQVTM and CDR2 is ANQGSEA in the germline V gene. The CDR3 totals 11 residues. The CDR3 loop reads CSVQRTAEQFF. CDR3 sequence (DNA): TGCAGCGTTCAGAGGACAGCTGAACAGTTCTTC.

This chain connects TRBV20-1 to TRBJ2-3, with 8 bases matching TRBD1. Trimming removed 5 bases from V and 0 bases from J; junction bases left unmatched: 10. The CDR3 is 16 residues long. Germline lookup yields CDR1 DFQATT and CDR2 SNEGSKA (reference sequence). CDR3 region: CSAAKTGDASTDTQYF. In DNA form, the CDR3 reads TGCAGTGCTGCCAAGACAGGGGACGCTAGCACAGATACGCAGTATTTT.

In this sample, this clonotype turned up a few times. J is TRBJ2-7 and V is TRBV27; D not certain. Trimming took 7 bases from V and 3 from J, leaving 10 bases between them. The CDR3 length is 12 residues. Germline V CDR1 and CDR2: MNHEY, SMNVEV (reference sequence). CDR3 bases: TGTGCCAGCACCGCTGTCCACTACGAGCAGTACTTC. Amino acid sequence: CASTAVHYEQYF.

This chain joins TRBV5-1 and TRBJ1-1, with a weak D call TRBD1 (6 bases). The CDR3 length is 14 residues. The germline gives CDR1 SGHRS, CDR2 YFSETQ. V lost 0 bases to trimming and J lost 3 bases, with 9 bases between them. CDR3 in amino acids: CASSLAGGHTEAFF. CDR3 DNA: TGCGCCAGCAGCTTGGCCGGGGGGCACACTGAAGCTTTCTTT.

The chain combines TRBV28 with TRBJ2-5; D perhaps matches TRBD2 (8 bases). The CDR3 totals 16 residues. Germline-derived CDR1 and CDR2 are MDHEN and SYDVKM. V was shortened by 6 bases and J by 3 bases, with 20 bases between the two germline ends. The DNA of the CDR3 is TGTGCCAGCAGCCCGGGAGGGGGCGGAATCAAAGAGACCCAGTACTTC. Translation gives CASSPGGGGIKETQYF.

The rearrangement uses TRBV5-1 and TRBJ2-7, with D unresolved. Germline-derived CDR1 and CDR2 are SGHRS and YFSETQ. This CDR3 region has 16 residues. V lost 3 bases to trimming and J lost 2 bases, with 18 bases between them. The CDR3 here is CASSSEDPIGTYEQYF. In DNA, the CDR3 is TGCGCCAGCAGCTCCGAGGACCCGATAGGCACCTACGAGCAGTACTTC.

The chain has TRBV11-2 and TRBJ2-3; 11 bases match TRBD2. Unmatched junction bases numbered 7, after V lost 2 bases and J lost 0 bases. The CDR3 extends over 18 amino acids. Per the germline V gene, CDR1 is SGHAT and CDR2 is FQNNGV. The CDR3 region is CASSLRASGGTSTDTQYF. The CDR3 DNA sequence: TGTGCCAGCAGCTTACGTGCTAGCGGGGGGACTAGCACAGATACGCAGTATTTT.

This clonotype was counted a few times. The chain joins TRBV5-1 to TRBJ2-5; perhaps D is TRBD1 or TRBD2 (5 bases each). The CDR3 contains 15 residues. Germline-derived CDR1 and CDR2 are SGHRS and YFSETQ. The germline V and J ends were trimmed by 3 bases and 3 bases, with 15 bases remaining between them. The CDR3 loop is CASSSAVGREETQYF. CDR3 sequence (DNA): TGCGCCAGCAGCTCGGCGGTGGGGCGGGAAGAGACCCAGTACTTC.

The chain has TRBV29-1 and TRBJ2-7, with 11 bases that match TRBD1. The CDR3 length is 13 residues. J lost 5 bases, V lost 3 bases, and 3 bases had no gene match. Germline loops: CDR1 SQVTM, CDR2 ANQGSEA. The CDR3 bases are TGCAGCGTTGAGGAGGGACAGGGGGACGAGCAGTACTTC. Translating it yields CSVEEGQGDEQYF.

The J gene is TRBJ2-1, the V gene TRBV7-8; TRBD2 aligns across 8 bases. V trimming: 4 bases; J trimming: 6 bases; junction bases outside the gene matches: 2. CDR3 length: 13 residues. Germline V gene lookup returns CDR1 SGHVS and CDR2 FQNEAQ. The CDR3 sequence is CASSWGTSNEQFF. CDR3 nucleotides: TGTGCCAGCAGCTGGGGGACTAGCAATGAGCAGTTCTTC.

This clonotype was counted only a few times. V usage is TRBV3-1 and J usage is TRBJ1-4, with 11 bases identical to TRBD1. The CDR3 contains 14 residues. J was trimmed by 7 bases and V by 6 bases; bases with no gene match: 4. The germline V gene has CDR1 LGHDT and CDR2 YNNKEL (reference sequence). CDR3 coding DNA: TGTGCCAGCAGTGATGGACAGGGGGCTGAAAAACTGTTTTTT. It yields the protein CASSDGQGAEKLFF. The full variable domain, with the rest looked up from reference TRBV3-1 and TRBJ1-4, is DTAVSQTPKYLVTQMGNDKSIKCEQNLGHDTMYWYKQDSKKFLKIMFSYNNKELIINETVPNRFSPKSPDKAHLNLHINSLELGDSAVYFCASSDGQGAEKLFFGSGTQLSVL.

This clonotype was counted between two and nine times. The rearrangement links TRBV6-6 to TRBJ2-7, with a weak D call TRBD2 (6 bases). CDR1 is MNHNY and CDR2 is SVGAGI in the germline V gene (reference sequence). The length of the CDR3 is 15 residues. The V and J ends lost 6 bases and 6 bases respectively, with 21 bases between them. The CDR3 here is CASREGTDSEAEQYF. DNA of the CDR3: TGTGCCAGCAGGGAGGGGACGGACTCTGAGGCCGAGCAGTACTTC.

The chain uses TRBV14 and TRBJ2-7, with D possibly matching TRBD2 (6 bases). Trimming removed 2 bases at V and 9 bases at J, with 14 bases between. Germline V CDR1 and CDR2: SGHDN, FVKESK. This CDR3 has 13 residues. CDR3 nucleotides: TGTGCCAGCAGCCAACGGGACTTTGTTGGGCAGTACTTC. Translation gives CASSQRDFVGQYF.

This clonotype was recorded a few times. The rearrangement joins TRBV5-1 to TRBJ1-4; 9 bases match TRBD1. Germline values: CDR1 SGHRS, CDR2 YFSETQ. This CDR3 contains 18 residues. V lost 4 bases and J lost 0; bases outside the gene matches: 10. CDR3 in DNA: TGCGCCAGCAGCCGCGACAGGGGGACAGGAGCAACTAATGAAAAACTGTTTTTT. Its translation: CASSRDRGTGATNEKLFF.

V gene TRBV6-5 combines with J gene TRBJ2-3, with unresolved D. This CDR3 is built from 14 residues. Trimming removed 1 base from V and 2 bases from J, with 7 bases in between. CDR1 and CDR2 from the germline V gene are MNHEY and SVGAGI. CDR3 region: CASSYLSATDTQYF. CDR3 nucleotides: TGTGCCAGCAGTTACTTGTCTGCCACAGATACGCAGTATTTT.

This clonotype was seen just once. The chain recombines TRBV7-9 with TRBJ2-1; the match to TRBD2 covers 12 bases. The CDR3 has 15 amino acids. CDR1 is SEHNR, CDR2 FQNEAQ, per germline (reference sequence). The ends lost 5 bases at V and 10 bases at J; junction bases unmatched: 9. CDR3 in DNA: TGTGCCAGCAGCGGGTGGGGGACTAGCGGGCTGGAGCAGTTCTTC. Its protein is CASSGWGTSGLEQFF.

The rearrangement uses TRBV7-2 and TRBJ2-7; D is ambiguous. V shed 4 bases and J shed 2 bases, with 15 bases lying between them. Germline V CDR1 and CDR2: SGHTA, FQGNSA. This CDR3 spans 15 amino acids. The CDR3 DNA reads TGTGCCAGCAGCTCTCTCCCCGGACCGACCTACGAGCAGTACTTC. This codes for CASSSLPGPTYEQYF.

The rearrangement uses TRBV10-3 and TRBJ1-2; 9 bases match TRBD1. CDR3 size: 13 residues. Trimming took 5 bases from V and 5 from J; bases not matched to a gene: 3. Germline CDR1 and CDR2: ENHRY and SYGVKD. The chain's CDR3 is CAISSGQGYGYTF. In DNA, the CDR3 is TGTGCCATCAGTTCGGGACAGGGTTATGGCTACACCTTC.

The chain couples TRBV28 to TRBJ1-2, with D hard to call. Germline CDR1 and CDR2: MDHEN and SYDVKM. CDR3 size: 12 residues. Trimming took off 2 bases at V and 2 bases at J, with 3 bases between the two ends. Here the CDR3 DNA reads TGTGCCAGCAGTTTACTCAACTATGGCTACACCTTC. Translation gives CASSLLNYGYTF.